This T cell receptor beta chain was profiled in a study of PD-1 blockade in classical Hodgkin lymphoma. This CDR3 is built from 14 residues. The germline CDR1 and CDR2 sequences are SGHAT and FQDESV (reference sequence). Trimming pared 2 bases from V and 4 bases from J, leaving 10 bases between. This clone is a singleton in its sample. Measured with immunoSEQ multiplex PCR; TCRdb has only the in-frame clones, and not every one. Here the sample spans some 15,000 clones, 81% being singletons. With no exception, relapse followed autologous stem cell transplantation in all patients, and brentuximab vedotin exposure varied.

This material consisted of peripheral blood mononuclear cells (PBMCs), taken at baseline. The source is a human donor with classical Hodgkin lymphoma. The chain links TRBV11-1 to TRBJ2-3; D unresolved. The CDR3 sequence: CASSLLSLADTQYF. The DNA for the CDR3 is TGTGCCAGCAGCTTATTGTCTCTAGCAGATACGCAGTATTTT.